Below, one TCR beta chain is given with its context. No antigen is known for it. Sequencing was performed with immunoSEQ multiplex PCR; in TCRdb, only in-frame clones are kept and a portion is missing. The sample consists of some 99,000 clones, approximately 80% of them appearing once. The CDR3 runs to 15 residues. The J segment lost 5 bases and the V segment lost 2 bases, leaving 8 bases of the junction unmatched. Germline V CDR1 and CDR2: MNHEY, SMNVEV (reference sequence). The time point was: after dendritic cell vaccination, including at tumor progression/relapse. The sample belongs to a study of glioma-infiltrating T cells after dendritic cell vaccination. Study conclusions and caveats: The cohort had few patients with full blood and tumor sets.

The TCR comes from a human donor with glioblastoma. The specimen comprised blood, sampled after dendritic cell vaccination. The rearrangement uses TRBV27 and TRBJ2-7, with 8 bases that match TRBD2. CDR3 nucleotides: TGTGCCAGCAGTTTACAGCGGGAGTTGAACCACGAGCAGTACTTC. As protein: CASSLQRELNHEQYF.